Each of the 26 T cell receptor beta chains below was sequenced from the same sample in a study of blood T cell repertoires in COVID-19. Produced via immunoSEQ multiplex PCR; TCRdb's table is partial and in-frame only. The table has 200,000 or so clones, 80% to 85% seen once; the top ten hold 7.5%. Material: PBMCs or T cells enriched from blood (not recorded which). These receptor sequences come from a man aged 40-50 years who had recovered from COVID-19.

This chain connects TRBV28 to TRBJ2-7, with TRBD1 identical over 9 bases. CDR3 size: 13 residues. Germline V CDR1 and CDR2: MDHEN, SYDVKM. V lost 6 bases, J lost 7 bases, and 7 bases stayed unmatched. CDR3 in amino acids: CASRGGQGEEQYF. CDR3 bases: TGTGCCAGCAGGGGGGGACAGGGCGAGGAGCAGTACTTC.

The chain joins TRBV19 to TRBJ1-5, with a possible D match to TRBD1 (5 bases). The length of the CDR3 is 14 residues. Between the trimmed V and J ends, which lost 5 bases and 7 bases, there was a span of 15 bases. CDR1 is LNHDA and CDR2 is SQIVND in the germline V gene (reference sequence). The DNA of the CDR3 is TGTGCCAGTAGTCCGGGCGGTGGGGGGCAGCCCCAGCATTTT. This encodes CASSPGGGGQPQHF.

This rearrangement joins TRBV9 to TRBJ2-2; 8 positions match TRBD1. After removal of 2 bases from V and 7 bases from J, the junction contained 7 bases not matched to a gene. The germline V gene encodes CDR1 SGDLS and CDR2 YYNGEE. The CDR3 contains 15 residues. CDR3 nucleotides: TGTGCCAGCAGCGTTCAAGACAGGGGCCACGGGGAGCTGTTTTTT. It codes for CASSVQDRGHGELFF.

V and J are TRBV29-1 and TRBJ2-7; a weak D match, TRBD2 (7 bases). Germline loops: CDR1 SQVTM, CDR2 ANQGSEA. The CDR3 is 13 amino acids. DNA of the CDR3: TGCAGTGGGGGGGGGCCCCCTTCCTACGAGCAGTACTTC. Amino acids: CSGGGPPSYEQYF.

The chain joins TRBV4-2 to TRBJ1-6, with no clear D. The CDR3 contains 17 residues. The germline CDR1 and CDR2 sequences are LGHNA and YNFKEQ. V lost 0 bases, J lost 9 bases, and 18 bases lay in between. The chain's CDR3 is CASSQDPPGVDGSPLHF. CDR3 sequence (DNA): TGTGCCAGCAGCCAAGACCCCCCCGGGGTGGACGGTTCACCCCTCCACTTT.

A few counts support this clone. The chain uses TRBV7-6 and TRBJ2-7, with TRBD1 as a possible D gene (6 bases). CDR3 size: 14 residues. V was trimmed by 5 bases and J by 12 bases, leaving 23 bases between them. The V gene's germline CDR1 is SGHVS and CDR2 FNYEAQ. In nucleotides, the CDR3 is TGTGCCAGCAGCCGAAGAGAAGGGGGTTCCGATTGGTACTTC. Encoded protein: CASSRREGGSDWYF.

This chain links TRBV5-1 with TRBJ2-1, with 11 bases aligning to TRBD2. The junction had 8 bases not matched to a gene; V was cut back by 3 bases and J by 6 bases. There are 16 residues in the CDR3. Per germline, CDR1 SGHRS and CDR2 YFSETQ. The CDR3 protein is CASSSTSGENLNEQFF. The DNA for the CDR3 is TGCGCCAGCAGCTCGACTAGCGGGGAAAACCTCAATGAGCAGTTCTTC.

The chain is built from TRBV5-1 and TRBJ2-5; 11 bases are shared with TRBD2. V lost 4 bases and J lost 1; bases outside the gene matches: 6. Germline V gives CDR1 SGHRS, CDR2 YFSETQ. The CDR3 loop spans 16 amino acids. CDR3 region: CASSPGTSGFQETQYF. The DNA of the CDR3 is TGCGCCAGCAGCCCCGGGACTAGCGGATTCCAAGAGACCCAGTACTTC.

The rearrangement joins TRBV4-1 to TRBJ2-3; D gene unclear. The CDR3 runs to 15 residues. CDR1 is MGHRA, CDR2 YSYEKL, per germline. Trimming stripped 1 base from V and 3 bases from J, with 11 bases between. The CDR3 bases are TGCGCCAGCAGCCAAGTGCGTCACGAGACAGATACGCAGTATTTT. Encoded protein: CASSQVRHETDTQYF.

The rearrangement uses TRBV2 and TRBJ1-4; a weak D match, TRBD1 (6 bases). CDR3 length: 13 amino acids. The germline gives CDR1 SNHLY, CDR2 FYNNEI. V was shortened by 6 bases and J by 8 bases, with 13 bases between the two germline ends. The CDR3 region is CASRGGAEEKLFF. DNA for the CDR3: TGTGCCAGCAGGGGGGGGGCCGAGGAAAAACTGTTTTTT.

This clone was recorded once. The rearrangement joins TRBV4-3 to TRBJ2-7, with 9 bases fitting TRBD1. Per germline, CDR1 LGHNA and CDR2 YSLEER. J gave up 4 bases and V 4 bases, and 8 bases lay outside the gene matches. The CDR3 has 15 amino acids. This CDR3 reads CASSPRQGGLYEQYF. The CDR3 bases are TGCGCCAGCAGCCCGAGACAGGGGGGGTTATACGAGCAGTACTTC.

The J gene is TRBJ2-1, the V gene TRBV6-5, with 8 bases aligning to TRBD1. Germline assignment: CDR1 MNHEY and CDR2 SVGAGI. Trimming took 2 bases from V and 4 from J; bases not matched to a gene: 7. This CDR3 spans 16 amino acids. CDR3 DNA sequence: TGTGCCAGCAGTTACCCCGGGACAGGCGAGTACAATGAGCAGTTCTTC. This encodes CASSYPGTGEYNEQFF.

The V and J genes are TRBV5-1 and TRBJ2-5; D is uncertain. V lost 0 bases to trimming and J lost 2 bases, with 8 bases between them. The CDR3 runs to 14 residues. Per germline, CDR1 SGHRS and CDR2 YFSETQ. CDR3 protein: CASSLDPNQETQYF. The CDR3 coding sequence is TGCGCCAGCAGCTTGGATCCTAATCAAGAGACCCAGTACTTC.

The V and J genes are TRBV7-9 and TRBJ1-1, with 7 bases identical to TRBD1. Germline loops: CDR1 SEHNR, CDR2 FQNEAQ (reference sequence). The CDR3 sequence is 15 residues long. Trimming took 6 bases from V and 0 from J; bases not matched to a gene: 7. The CDR3 DNA reads as TGTGCCAGCAGAGACTCAGGGGGGATGAACACTGAAGCTTTCTTT. Translating gives CASRDSGGMNTEAFF.

The rearrangement joins TRBV6-5 to TRBJ1-6; weak D call: TRBD1 (5 bases). CDR1 is MNHEY and CDR2 is SVGAGI in the germline V gene. The CDR3 is 14 amino acids. V lost 2 bases to trimming and J lost 7 bases, with 9 bases between them. CDR3 in DNA: TGTGCCAGCAGTTACGGGGGGAGCAATTCACCCCTCCACTTT. It translates to CASSYGGSNSPLHF.

On this clone: A read error may be the cause here, since a much bigger clone is one base away. The V call is TRBV11-1, the J call TRBJ1-1; D is unresolved. In germline, CDR1 is SGHAT, CDR2 FQDESV (reference sequence). This CDR3 has 13 residues. Trimming cost V 1 base and J 1 base, with 4 bases left between them. The CDR3 sequence: CASSLDRNTEAFF. The CDR3 nucleotides read TGTGCCAGCAGCTTAGACAGGAACACTGAAGCTTTCTTT.

J is TRBJ2-7 and V is TRBV7-2, with TRBD1 identical over 8 bases. With 7 bases clipped from V and 2 bases from J, the junction kept 7 bases outside the gene matches. The germline gives CDR1 SGHTA, CDR2 FQGNSA. This CDR3 has 14 amino acids. CDR3 sequence reads: CASTSGRGPYEQYF. In DNA form, the CDR3 reads TGTGCCAGCACCTCGGGCAGGGGGCCCTACGAGCAGTACTTC.

The chain has TRBV3-1 (or the pseudogene TRBV3-2) and TRBJ1-1; D may be TRBD1 (6 bases). The germline V gene encodes CDR1 LGHDT and CDR2 YNNKEL (reference sequence). V was cut by 5 bases and J by 1 base, with 8 bases left in between. The CDR3 extends over 13 amino acids. The CDR3 sequence is CASSDRWNTEAFF. CDR3 DNA sequence: TGTGCCAGCAGCGACAGGTGGAACACTGAAGCTTTCTTT.

The rearrangement uses TRBV25-1 and TRBJ2-1, with TRBD1 matching over 8 bases. From germline, CDR1 is MGHDK and CDR2 SYGVNS. V gave up 5 bases and J gave up 4 bases; unmatched junction bases: 4. The CDR3 totals 14 residues. CDR3 protein: CASSTGTGYNEQFF. DNA of the CDR3: TGTGCCAGCAGTACCGGGACAGGATACAATGAGCAGTTCTTC.

The genes are TRBV5-5 and TRBJ2-3, with D possibly being TRBD1 (5 bases). Germline CDR1 is SGHKS and CDR2 is YYEKEE (reference sequence). The V end was cut by 0 bases, the J end by 10 bases, with 18 bases between. The CDR3 has 15 residues. The CDR3, as DNA: TGTGCCAGCAGCTTGGGACAGTTGGGCGAGGTTCCGCAGTATTTT. Residues: CASSLGQLGEVPQYF.

V is TRBV15 and J is TRBJ1-1; D is perhaps TRBD1 (5 bases). The CDR3 length is 13 residues. The V gene lost 0 bases and the J gene lost 7 bases, with 9 bases spanning the gap. Germline CDR1 reads LNHNV; CDR2 reads YYDKDF (reference sequence). DNA for the CDR3: TGTGCCACCAGCAGAGATCGGAGGGGTGAAGCTTTCTTT. It is translated as CATSRDRRGEAFF. Full variable domain (missing parts from reference TRBV15 and TRBJ1-1): DAMVIQNPRYQVTQFGKPVTLSCSQTLNHNVMYWYQQKSSQAPKLLFHYYDKDFNNEADTPDNFQSRRPNTSFCFLDIRSPGLGDTAMYLCATSRDRRGEAFFGQGTRLTVV.

The rearrangement uses TRBV11-2 and TRBJ2-5; TRBD2 matches 10 bases. Germline V gives CDR1 SGHAT, CDR2 FQNNGV. This CDR3 contains 16 residues. J was trimmed by 2 bases and V by 1 base; bases with no gene match: 4. CDR3 sequence (DNA): TGTGCCAGCAGCTTAGGCCCTAGCGGGGGACAAGAGACCCAGTACTTC. This encodes CASSLGPSGGQETQYF.

V usage is TRBV5-1 and J usage is TRBJ2-2; D not resolved. Trimming pared 1 base from V and 1 base from J, leaving 8 bases between. CDR1 is SGHRS, CDR2 YFSETQ, per germline. The CDR3 runs to 15 residues. The CDR3 sequence is CASSLSAVNTGELFF. Here the CDR3 DNA reads TGCGCCAGCAGCTTGTCGGCGGTGAACACCGGGGAGCTGTTTTTT.

The chain employs TRBV9 and TRBJ2-3; D perhaps matches TRBD2 (6 bases). V lost 2 bases to trimming and J lost 4 bases, with 14 bases between them. In germline, CDR1 is SGDLS, CDR2 YYNGEE. The CDR3 contains 15 residues. In DNA, the CDR3 is TGTGCCAGCAGCGTGACGACTAGTTCCCCAGATACGCAGTATTTT. Protein product: CASSVTTSSPDTQYF.

In its sample, this clone was seen a few times. The chain uses TRBV4-3 and TRBJ1-5; 10 nucleotides match TRBD1. Trimming took 1 base from V and 4 from J; bases not matched to a gene: 1. The germline gives CDR1 LGHNA, CDR2 YSLEER. CDR3 length equals 15 residues. The CDR3 is CASSQGQGANQPQHF. DNA of the CDR3: TGCGCCAGCAGCCAAGGACAGGGGGCGAATCAGCCCCAGCATTTT.

The chain employs TRBV18 and TRBJ2-6; 7 nucleotides match TRBD1. Per the germline V gene, CDR1 is KGHSH and CDR2 is LQKENI. The CDR3 loop spans 19 amino acids. The ends lost 6 bases at V and 0 bases at J; junction bases unmatched: 14. The DNA of the CDR3 is TGTGCCAGCTCTTACCAAGGGGACAGTGTCTACTCTGGGGCCAACGTCCTGACTTTC. It codes for CASSYQGDSVYSGANVLTF.